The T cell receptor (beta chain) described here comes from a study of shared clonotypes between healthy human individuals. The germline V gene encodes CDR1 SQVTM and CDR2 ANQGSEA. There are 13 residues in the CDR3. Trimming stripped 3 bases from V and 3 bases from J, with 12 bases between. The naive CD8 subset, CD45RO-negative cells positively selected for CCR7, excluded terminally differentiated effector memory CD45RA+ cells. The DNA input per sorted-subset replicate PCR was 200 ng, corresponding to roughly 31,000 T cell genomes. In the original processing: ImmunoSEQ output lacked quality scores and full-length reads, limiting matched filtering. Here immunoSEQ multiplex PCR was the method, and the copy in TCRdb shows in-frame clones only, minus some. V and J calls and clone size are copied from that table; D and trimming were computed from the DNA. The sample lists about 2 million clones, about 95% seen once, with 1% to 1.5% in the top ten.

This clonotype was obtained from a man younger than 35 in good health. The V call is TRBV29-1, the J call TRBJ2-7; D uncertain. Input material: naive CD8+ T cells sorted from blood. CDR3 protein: CSVDGLPDYEQYF. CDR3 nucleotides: TGCAGCGTTGACGGGTTGCCAGACTACGAGCAGTACTTC.